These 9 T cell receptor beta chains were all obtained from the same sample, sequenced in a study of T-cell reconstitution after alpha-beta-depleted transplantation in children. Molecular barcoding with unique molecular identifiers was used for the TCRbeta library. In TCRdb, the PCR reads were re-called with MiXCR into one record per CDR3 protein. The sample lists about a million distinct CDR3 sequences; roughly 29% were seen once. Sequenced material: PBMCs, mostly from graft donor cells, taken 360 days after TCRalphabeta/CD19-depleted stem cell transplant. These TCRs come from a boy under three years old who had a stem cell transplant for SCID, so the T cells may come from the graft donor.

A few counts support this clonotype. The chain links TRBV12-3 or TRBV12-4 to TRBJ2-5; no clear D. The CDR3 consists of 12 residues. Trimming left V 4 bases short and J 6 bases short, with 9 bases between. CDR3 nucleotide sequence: TGTGCCAGCAGTTCCCGACTGAAGACCCAGTACTTC. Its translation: CASSSRLKTQYF.

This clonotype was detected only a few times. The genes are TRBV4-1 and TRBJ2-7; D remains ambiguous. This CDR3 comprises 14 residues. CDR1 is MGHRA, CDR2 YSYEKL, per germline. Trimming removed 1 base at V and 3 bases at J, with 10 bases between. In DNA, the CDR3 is TGCGCCAGCAGCCAAGGATTCCGCGGCTACGAGCAGTACTTC. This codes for CASSQGFRGYEQYF.

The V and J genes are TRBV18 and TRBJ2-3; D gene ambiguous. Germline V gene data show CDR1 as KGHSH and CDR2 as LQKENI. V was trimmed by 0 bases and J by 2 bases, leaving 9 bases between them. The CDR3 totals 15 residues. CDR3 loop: CASSPPLLTTDTQYF. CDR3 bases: TGTGCCAGCTCACCACCCCTTCTGACCACAGATACGCAGTATTTT.

This CDR3 is CASSRNPGQNSPLHF. CDR3 in DNA: TGTGCCAGCTCACGAAATCCGGGACAGAATTCACCCCTCCACTTT. V is TRBV18 and J is TRBJ1-6; TRBD1 agrees at 7 bases. Germline CDR1 is KGHSH and CDR2 is LQKENI. With V trimmed by 4 bases and J by 7 bases, 7 bases remained unmatched. The CDR3 spans 15 residues. The full variable domain, with the rest looked up from reference TRBV18 and TRBJ1-6, is NAGVMQNPRHLVRRRGQEARLRCSPMKGHSHVYWYRQLPEEGLKFMVYLQKENIIDESGMPKERFSAEFPKEGPSILRIQQVVRGDSAAYFCASSRNPGQNSPLHFGNGTRLTVT.

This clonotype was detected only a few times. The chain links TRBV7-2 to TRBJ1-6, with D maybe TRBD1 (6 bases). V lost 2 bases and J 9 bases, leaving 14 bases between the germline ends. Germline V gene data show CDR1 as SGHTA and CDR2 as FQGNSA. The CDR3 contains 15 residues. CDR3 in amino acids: CASSLRGGEVSPLHF. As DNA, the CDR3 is TGTGCCAGCAGCTTACGTGGGGGCGAGGTTTCACCCCTCCACTTT.

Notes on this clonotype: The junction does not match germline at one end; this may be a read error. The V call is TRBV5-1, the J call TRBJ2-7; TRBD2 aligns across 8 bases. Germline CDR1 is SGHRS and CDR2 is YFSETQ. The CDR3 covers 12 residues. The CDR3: CASSSGVYEQYF. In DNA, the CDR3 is TGTGCCAGCAGTAGCGGGGTATACGAGCAGTACTTC.

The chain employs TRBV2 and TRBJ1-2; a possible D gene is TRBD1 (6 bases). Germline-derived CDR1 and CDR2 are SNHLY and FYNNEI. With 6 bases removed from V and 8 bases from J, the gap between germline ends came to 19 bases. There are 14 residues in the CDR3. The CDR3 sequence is CASRPLTEGEGYTF. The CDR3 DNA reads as TGTGCCAGCAGGCCCCTTACGGAGGGGGAGGGCTACACCTTC.

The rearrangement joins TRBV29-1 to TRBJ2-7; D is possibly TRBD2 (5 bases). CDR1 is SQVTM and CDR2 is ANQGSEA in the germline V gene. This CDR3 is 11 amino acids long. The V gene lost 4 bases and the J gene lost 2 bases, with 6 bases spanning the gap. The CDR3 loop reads CSVAGAYEQYF. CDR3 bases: TGCAGCGTTGCCGGGGCCTACGAGCAGTACTTC.

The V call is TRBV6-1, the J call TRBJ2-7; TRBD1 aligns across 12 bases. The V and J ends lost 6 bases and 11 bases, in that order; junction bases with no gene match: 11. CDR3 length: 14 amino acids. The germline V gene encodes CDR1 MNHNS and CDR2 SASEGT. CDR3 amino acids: CASRSLKGQGAEYF. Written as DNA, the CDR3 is TGTGCCAGCAGGAGCCTAAAGGGACAGGGGGCGGAGTACTTC.